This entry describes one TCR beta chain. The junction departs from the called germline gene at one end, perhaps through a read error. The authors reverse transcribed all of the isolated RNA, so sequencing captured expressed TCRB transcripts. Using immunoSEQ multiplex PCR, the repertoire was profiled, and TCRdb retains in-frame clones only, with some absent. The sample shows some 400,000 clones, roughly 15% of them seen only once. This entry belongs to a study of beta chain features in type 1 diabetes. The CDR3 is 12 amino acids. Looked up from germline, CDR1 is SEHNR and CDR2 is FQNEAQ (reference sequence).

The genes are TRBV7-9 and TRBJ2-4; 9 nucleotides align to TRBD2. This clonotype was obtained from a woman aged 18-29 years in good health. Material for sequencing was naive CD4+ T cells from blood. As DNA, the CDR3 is TGTGCCAGCAGCTTCTCTGCGGGAGGGCCAGAGTTC. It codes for CASSFSAGGPEF.